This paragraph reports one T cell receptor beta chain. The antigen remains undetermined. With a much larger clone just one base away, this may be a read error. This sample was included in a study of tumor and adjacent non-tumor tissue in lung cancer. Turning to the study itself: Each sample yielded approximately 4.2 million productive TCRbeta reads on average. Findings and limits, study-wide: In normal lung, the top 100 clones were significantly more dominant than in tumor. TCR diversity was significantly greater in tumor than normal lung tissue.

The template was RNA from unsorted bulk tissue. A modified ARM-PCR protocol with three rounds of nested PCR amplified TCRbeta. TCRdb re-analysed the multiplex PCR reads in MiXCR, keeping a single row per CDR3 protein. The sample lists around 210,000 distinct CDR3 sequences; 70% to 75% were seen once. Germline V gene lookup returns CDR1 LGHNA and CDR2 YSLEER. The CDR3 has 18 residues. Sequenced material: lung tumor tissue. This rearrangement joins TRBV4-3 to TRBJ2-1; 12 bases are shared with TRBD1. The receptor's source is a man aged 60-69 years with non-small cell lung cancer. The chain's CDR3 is CATSQGGTGGSGYNEQFF. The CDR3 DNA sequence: TGCGCCACCAGCCAAGGTGGGACAGGGGGCTCAGGATACAATGAGCAGTTCTTC.